This T cell receptor beta chain was sequenced in a study of PD-1 blockade in mismatch repair-deficient tumors. This clone was observed a few times. Its specificity is unknown. The method was immunoSEQ multiplex PCR; TCRdb's version includes in-frame clones alone and lacks a portion of them. The repertoire holds roughly 50,000 clones, with approximately 81% as singletons. General study findings and limits: Tumor-resident clones, often absent from pretreatment blood, expanded after pembrolizumab and then contracted.

Every patient had mismatch repair deficiency by PCR or immunohistochemistry. This sample comprised peripheral blood, obtained roughly 21 weeks after starting pembrolizumab. This receptor was obtained from an adult with mismatch repair-deficient cancer.

CDR3 nucleotide sequence: TGTGCCAGCTCACCCCTGCCGCTCAGGGACTACACTGAAGCTTTCTTT. This sequence encodes CASSPLPLRDYTEAFF. V is TRBV18 and J is TRBJ1-1, with D tentatively TRBD1 (5 bases). V was trimmed by 3 bases and J by 3 bases, leaving 17 bases between them. CDR1 KGHSH and CDR2 LQKENI come from the germline V gene. CDR3 length: 16 residues.